The 8 T cell receptor beta chains below come from one sample, sequenced in a study of identical twins. TCRdb passed the 5' RACE reads through MiXCR, listing each CDR3 protein once. In the table there are about 240,000 distinct CDR3 sequences, over 9.5% of which are singletons. The sequencing sample was made of memory T cells sorted from blood. All receptors derive from a man aged 50 or older in good health.

This rearrangement joins TRBV20-1 to TRBJ1-6, with TRBD1 identical over 9 bases. Germline CDR1 and CDR2: DFQATT and SNEGSKA (reference sequence). The CDR3 sequence is 15 residues long. With V trimmed by 1 base and J by 7 bases, 5 bases remained unmatched. CDR3 bases: TGCAGTGCTAGAGGGGCGGGACAGGGCAATTCACCCCTCCACTTT. This sequence encodes CSARGAGQGNSPLHF.

This clonotype was seen many times. V is TRBV20-1 and J is TRBJ1-6, with 9 bases fitting TRBD1. J gave up 9 bases and V 6 bases, and 9 bases lay outside the gene matches. This CDR3 is built from 14 residues. CDR1 and CDR2 from the germline V gene are DFQATT and SNEGSKA (reference sequence). The CDR3 DNA reads TGCAGTGCCAGGACAGGGGACGTAGGTTCACCCCTCCACTTT. This encodes CSARTGDVGSPLHF.

Only a few counts were recorded for this clonotype. The chain recombines TRBV10-3 with TRBJ2-7; the D is unclear. Trimming left V 5 bases short and J 3 bases short, with 8 bases between. This CDR3 has 12 amino acids. Germline V lookup: CDR1 ENHRY, CDR2 SYGVKD. The CDR3 loop reads CAISTLDYEQYF. The CDR3 coding sequence is TGTGCCATCAGTACATTGGACTACGAGCAGTACTTC.

This clonotype appeared a few times. This chain uses TRBV7-2 with TRBJ1-5; 8 bases agree with TRBD1. Germline-derived CDR1 and CDR2 are SGHTA and FQGNSA. This CDR3 has 18 residues. Trimming took 0 bases from V and 7 from J; bases not matched to a gene: 14. For the CDR3, the DNA is TGTGCCAGCAGCTTAGCGGGGTCCAGGACAGGGTTTCCCCAGCCCCAGCATTTT. It yields the protein CASSLAGSRTGFPQPQHF.

This clonotype was counted at least ten times. This chain connects TRBV7-3 to TRBJ2-3, with a possible D match to TRBD1 (5 bases). The CDR3 length is 14 residues. In germline, CDR1 is SGHTA, CDR2 FQGTGA. Trimming shortened V by 4 bases and J by 4 bases, and 12 bases separated the two germline ends. CDR3 nucleotides: TGTGCCAGCAGCTACTTCCAGGGCTCAGATACGCAGTATTTT. It specifies CASSYFQGSDTQYF.

J is TRBJ2-1 and V is TRBV20-1; 9 positions match TRBD2. The CDR3 runs to 13 residues. Germline loops: CDR1 DFQATT, CDR2 SNEGSKA (reference sequence). The ends lost 1 base at V and 9 bases at J; junction bases unmatched: 4. The CDR3 here is CSARGGRGREQFF. The CDR3 DNA reads TGCAGTGCTAGAGGCGGGAGGGGACGTGAGCAGTTCTTC.

This clonotype was picked up many times. V and J are TRBV29-1 and TRBJ1-4, with D unresolved. There are 14 residues in the CDR3. Trimming pared 7 bases from V and 0 bases from J, leaving 12 bases between. Germline-derived CDR1 and CDR2 are SQVTM and ANQGSEA. Here the CDR3 DNA reads TGCAGCGCCTCGAACGATGCAACTAATGAAAAACTGTTTTTT. As protein: CSASNDATNEKLFF.

This clonotype was counted ten times or more. The chain has TRBV28 and TRBJ2-2; 9 bases align to TRBD2. The CDR3 has 15 amino acids. Looked up from germline, CDR1 is MDHEN and CDR2 is SYDVKM. J was trimmed by 7 bases and V by 5 bases; bases with no gene match: 8. DNA of the CDR3: TGTGCCAGCAGTGGGGTAGCGGGAGTCAGCGGGGAGCTGTTTTTT. Encoded protein: CASSGVAGVSGELFF.